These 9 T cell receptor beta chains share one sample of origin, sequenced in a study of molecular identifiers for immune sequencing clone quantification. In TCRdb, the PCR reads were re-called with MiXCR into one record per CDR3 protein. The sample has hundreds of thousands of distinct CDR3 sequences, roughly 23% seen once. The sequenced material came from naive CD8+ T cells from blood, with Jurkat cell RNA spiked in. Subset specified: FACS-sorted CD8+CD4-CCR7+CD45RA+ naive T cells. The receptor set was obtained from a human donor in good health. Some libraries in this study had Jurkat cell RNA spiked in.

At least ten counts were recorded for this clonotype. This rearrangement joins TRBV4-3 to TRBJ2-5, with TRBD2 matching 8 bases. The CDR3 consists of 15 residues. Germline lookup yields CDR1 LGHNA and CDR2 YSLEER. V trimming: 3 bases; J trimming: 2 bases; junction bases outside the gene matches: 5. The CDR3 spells CASSHGSGVQETQYF. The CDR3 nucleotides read TGCGCCAGCAGCCATGGTAGCGGGGTACAAGAGACCCAGTACTTC.

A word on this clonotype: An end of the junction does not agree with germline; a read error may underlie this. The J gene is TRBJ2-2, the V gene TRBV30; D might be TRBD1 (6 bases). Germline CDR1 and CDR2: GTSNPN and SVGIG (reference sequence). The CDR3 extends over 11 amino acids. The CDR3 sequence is CAARGAGELLF. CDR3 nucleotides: TGTGCCGCCAGGGGCGCCGGGGAGCTGCTTTTT.

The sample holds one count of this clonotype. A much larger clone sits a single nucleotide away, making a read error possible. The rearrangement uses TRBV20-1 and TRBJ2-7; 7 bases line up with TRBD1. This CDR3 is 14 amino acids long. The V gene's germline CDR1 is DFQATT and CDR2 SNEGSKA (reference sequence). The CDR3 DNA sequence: TGCAGTACTAGAGGGGGCGGAGAGGCGGACGAGCAGTACTTC. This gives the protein CSTRGGGEADEQYF.

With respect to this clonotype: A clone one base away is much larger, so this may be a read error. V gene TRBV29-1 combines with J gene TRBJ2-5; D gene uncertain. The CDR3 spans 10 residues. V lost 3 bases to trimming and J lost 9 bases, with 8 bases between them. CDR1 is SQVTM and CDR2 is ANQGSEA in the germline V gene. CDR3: CSVDSPAQYF. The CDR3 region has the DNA TGCAGCGTTGACAGCCCGGCCCAGTACTTC.

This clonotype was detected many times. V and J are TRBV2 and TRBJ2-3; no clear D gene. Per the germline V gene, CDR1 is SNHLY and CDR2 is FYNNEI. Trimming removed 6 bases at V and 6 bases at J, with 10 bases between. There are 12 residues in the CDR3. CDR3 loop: CASSGTGDTQYF. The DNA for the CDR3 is TGTGCCAGCAGCGGTACCGGGGATACGCAGTATTTT.

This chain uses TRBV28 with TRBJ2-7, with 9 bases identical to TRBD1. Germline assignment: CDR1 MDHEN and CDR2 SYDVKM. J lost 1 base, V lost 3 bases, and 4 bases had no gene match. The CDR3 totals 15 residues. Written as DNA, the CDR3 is TGTGCCAGCAGTTTTAGGGGGACAGGGTCCTACGAGCAGTACTTC. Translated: CASSFRGTGSYEQYF.

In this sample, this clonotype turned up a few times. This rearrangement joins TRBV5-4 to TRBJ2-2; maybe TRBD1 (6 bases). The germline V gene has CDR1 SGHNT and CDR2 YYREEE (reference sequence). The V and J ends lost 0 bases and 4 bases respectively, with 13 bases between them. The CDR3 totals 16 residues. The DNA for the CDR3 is TGTGCCAGCAGCTTGGGGGACAACGATGGCACCGGGGAGCTGTTTTTT. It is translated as CASSLGDNDGTGELFF.

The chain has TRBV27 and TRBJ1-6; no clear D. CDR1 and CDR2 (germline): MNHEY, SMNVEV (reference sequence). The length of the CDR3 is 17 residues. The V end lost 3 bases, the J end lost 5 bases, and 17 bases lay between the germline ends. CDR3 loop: CASSFLGVKVHNSPLHF. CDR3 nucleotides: TGTGCCAGCAGTTTCCTGGGAGTTAAGGTTCATAATTCACCCCTCCACTTT.

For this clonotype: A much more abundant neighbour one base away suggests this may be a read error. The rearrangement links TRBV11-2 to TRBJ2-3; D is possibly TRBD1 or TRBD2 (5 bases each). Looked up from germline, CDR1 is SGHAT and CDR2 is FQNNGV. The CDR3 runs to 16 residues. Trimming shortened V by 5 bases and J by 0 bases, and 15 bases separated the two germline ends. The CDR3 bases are TGTGCCAGCAGCGCGAGTGGGGGTATTAGCACAGATACGCAGTATTTT. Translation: CASSASGGISTDTQYF.